Listed here is a single TCR beta chain. V lost 8 bases and J lost 6, with 13 bases in between. CDR1 and CDR2 (germline): MNHEY, SVGAGI. This CDR3 has 13 residues. The entry originates in a study of blood T cell repertoires in COVID-19. About the research overall: Acute and convalescent COVID-19 specimens originated in the United States, Italy and Spain. T cells, B-cell-depleted T cells, or PBMCs provided the cDNA or gDNA that served as material.

Per the study methods: Amplification with reference gene primers provided the estimates of nucleated cell counts. Libraries were prepared by immunoSEQ multiplex PCR; TCRdb keeps only in-frame clonotypes and omits some of them. That table furnishes V, J and clone size, whereas the DNA furnished D and trimming. The repertoire holds about 23,000 clones, 86% seen once, with around 30% in the top ten. The clonotype comes from a human donor with active COVID-19. The donor label of this sample is uncertain. The sequencing input was peripheral blood. The chain joins TRBV6-5 to TRBJ2-2; D perhaps matches TRBD2 (7 bases). The chain's CDR3 is CASVGAGAGELFF. CDR3 nucleotide sequence: TGTGCCAGCGTGGGGGCGGGGGCCGGGGAGCTGTTTTTT.